Below, one T cell receptor beta chain is given with its context. The antigen is unknown. This record comes from a study of T cell repertoires in cytomegalovirus infection. Across the study: Through public TCR beta signatures, both CMV infection and matching HLA type were indicated. Study-wide findings and caveats: Cumulative frequency (of public TCR beta family members) identified carriers of CMV plus the relevant HLA. Dominant in the ex vivo response were TCR beta clonotypes restricted by HLA-C and specific for CMV.

TCRdb analysed the reads with MiXCR anew, one entry per CDR3 protein. The sample shows around 330,000 distinct CDR3 sequences, about a sixth of them seen only once. The CDR3 runs 17 residues. From germline, CDR1 is LNHDA and CDR2 SQIVND (reference sequence). Trimming stripped 3 bases from V and 3 bases from J, with 18 bases between. Sequenced input: PBMCs. The TCR comes from a human donor in good health (CMV status not recorded). Some clones in this sample may be carry-over from other donors' samples. V and J are TRBV19 and TRBJ1-5; no firm D call. This chain's CDR3 is CASSMSFFRQNNQPQHF. The DNA for the CDR3 is TGTGCCAGTAGTATGTCGTTTTTTCGTCAGAACAATCAGCCCCAGCATTTT.